This entry describes one TCR beta chain. Per the germline V gene, CDR1 is DFQATT and CDR2 is SNEGSKA (reference sequence). Trimming took 4 bases from V and 8 from J, leaving 11 bases between them. This CDR3 has 11 residues. The source of the sample is a study of CD8 T cells in Susac syndrome. RNA totalling roughly 0.45 to 1 ug underwent reverse transcription with random hexamers. In TCRdb, the immunoSEQ multiplex PCR reads were re-called with MiXCR into one record per CDR3 protein. The sample lists around 130,000 distinct CDR3 sequences, about 95% seen once, with roughly 0.11% in the top ten. J is TRBJ1-1 and V is TRBV20-1; D remains ambiguous. The TCR comes from a human donor in good health. Input material: CD4+ T cells from PBMCs. CDR3 bases: TGCAGTGCTAAGGACTTTGCCGAAGCTTTCTTT. Protein product: CSAKDFAEAFF.